This passage covers 18 T cell receptor beta chains from one sample sequenced in a study of T cells in Graves' hyperthyroidism and ophthalmopathy. Regions amplified from RNA transcripts were the TCR beta CDR3 regions. A first-round RT-PCR of the TCR CDR3 used the HTBI primer set. TCRdb recomputed calls from the multiplex PCR reads with MiXCR, one row per CDR3 protein. The sample has about 270,000 distinct CDR3 sequences; around 25% are singletons. What was sequenced was blood. The receptor source for this set is a middle-aged man with Graves' hyperthyroidism that later progressed to Graves' ophthalmopathy.

At least ten counts were recorded for this clonotype. The chain combines TRBV5-1 with TRBJ2-7; 13 positions agree with TRBD2. This CDR3 comprises 15 residues. CDR1 is SGHRS, CDR2 YFSETQ, per germline. V gave up 4 bases and J gave up 6 bases; unmatched junction bases: 7. CDR3 protein: CASSRRTSGRFEQYF. As DNA, the CDR3 is TGCGCCAGCAGCCGGAGGACTAGCGGGAGATTCGAGCAGTACTTC.

The CDR3 reads CASSPGQGYNYGYTF. DNA for the CDR3: TGTGCCAGCAGCCCCGGACAGGGTTATAACTATGGCTACACCTTC. This chain joins TRBV7-3 and TRBJ1-2, with 8 bases identical to TRBD1. Germline V gene data show CDR1 as SGHTA and CDR2 as FQGTGA. V was pared by 5 bases and J by 1 base, with 6 bases of the junction left unmatched. The length of the CDR3 is 15 residues.

This clonotype was seen a single time. One end of the junction varies from germline; a read error may be responsible. The genes are TRBV28 and TRBJ2-7, with D hard to call. This CDR3 contains 15 residues. CDR1 is MDHEN and CDR2 is SYDVKM in the germline V gene. This CDR3 is CASSLDAAVGYEQYF. CDR3 in DNA: TGCGCCAGCAGCTTGGACGCCGCGGTCGGCTACGAGCAGTACTTC.

This clonotype was observed a handful of times. V and J are TRBV6-5 and TRBJ2-7; 7 bases agree with TRBD1. The CDR3 is 14 residues long. V shed 2 bases and J 6 bases; nucleotides not matched to a gene: 7. Per germline, CDR1 MNHEY and CDR2 SVGAGI. CDR3 DNA: TGTGCCAGCAGTTACACGCCGTGGGACAGCGAGCAGTACTTC. Protein sequence: CASSYTPWDSEQYF.

This clonotype appeared a few times. The chain combines TRBV20-1 with TRBJ1-1; D is unresolved. V lost 5 bases, J lost 1 base, and 8 bases lay in between. CDR3 length: 12 residues. The germline gives CDR1 DFQATT, CDR2 SNEGSKA (reference sequence). The CDR3 loop reads CSAHLSNTEAFF. CDR3 nucleotide sequence: TGCAGTGCTCATTTGTCGAACACTGAAGCTTTCTTT.

This clonotype was observed many times. J is TRBJ1-3 and V is TRBV6-5, with D possibly being TRBD1 (5 bases). The V and J ends lost 2 bases and 3 bases respectively, with 11 bases between them. This CDR3 comprises 15 residues. Germline lookup yields CDR1 MNHEY and CDR2 SVGAGI. The CDR3 loop reads CASSYGGEFGNTIYF. The CDR3 region has the DNA TGTGCCAGCAGTTACGGGGGAGAGTTTGGAAACACCATATATTTT.

There are many counts of this clonotype. The J gene is TRBJ2-7, the V gene TRBV12-3 or TRBV12-4; D call uncertain. The CDR3 covers 11 residues. Trimming took off 8 bases at V and 1 base at J, with 6 bases between the two ends. The CDR3 loop is CASGGSYEQYF. Written as DNA, the CDR3 is TGTGCCAGCGGCGGTTCCTACGAGCAGTACTTC.

The V gene is TRBV27, the J gene TRBJ2-7; D may be TRBD2 (6 bases). The germline gives CDR1 MNHEY, CDR2 SMNVEV (reference sequence). V was shortened by 2 bases and J by 3 bases, with 17 bases between the two germline ends. The CDR3 consists of 16 residues. DNA of the CDR3: TGTGCCAGCAGTTTAGGTCCTCAGAGACTAGTCTACGAGCAGTACTTC. Amino acids: CASSLGPQRLVYEQYF.

This clonotype has at least ten counts. The V and J genes are TRBV12-3 or TRBV12-4 and TRBJ1-5; D not resolved. V lost 6 bases to trimming and J lost 0 bases, with 9 bases between them. The CDR3 consists of 14 residues. CDR3 DNA: TGTGCCAGCAGCAGAGACTATAGCAATCAGCCCCAGCATTTT. This translates into CASSRDYSNQPQHF.

This clonotype came up many times. The chain recombines TRBV2 with TRBJ1-2; D gene ambiguous. The germline V gene has CDR1 SNHLY and CDR2 FYNNEI. The CDR3 loop spans 17 amino acids. V was shortened by 0 bases and J by 4 bases, with 18 bases between the two germline ends. This CDR3 reads CASSEAVRQFVGYGYTF. The CDR3, as DNA: TGTGCCAGCAGTGAAGCTGTTCGTCAATTCGTAGGCTATGGCTACACCTTC.

This clonotype showed up just a few times. The chain uses TRBV6-1 and TRBJ1-2, with D perhaps TRBD1 (5 bases). Looked up from germline, CDR1 is MNHNS and CDR2 is SASEGT. The CDR3 is made up of 13 amino acids. Trimming removed 4 bases from V and 5 bases from J, with 11 bases in between. The CDR3: CASSAGIGYGYTF. CDR3 bases: TGTGCCAGCAGTGCAGGGATCGGGTATGGCTACACCTTC.

This clonotype was counted at least ten times. This chain links TRBV6-5 with TRBJ2-3, with a possible D match to TRBD2 (5 bases). The V gene's germline CDR1 is MNHEY and CDR2 SVGAGI. This CDR3 contains 14 residues. Trimming removed 0 bases from V and 4 bases from J, with 8 bases in between. Here the CDR3 reads CASSYSGDPDTQYF. Here the CDR3 DNA reads TGTGCCAGCAGTTACTCGGGAGACCCAGATACGCAGTATTTT.

This clonotype has ten or more counts. This rearrangement joins TRBV9 to TRBJ2-7; 8 nucleotides align to TRBD2. The length of the CDR3 is 14 residues. The germline V gene has CDR1 SGDLS and CDR2 YYNGEE. The J segment lost 6 bases and the V segment lost 3 bases, leaving 8 bases of the junction unmatched. The CDR3 sequence is CASSAGGTRGEQYF. CDR3 coding DNA: TGTGCCAGCAGCGCTGGGGGGACTAGGGGCGAGCAGTACTTC.

There are many counts of this clonotype. The genes are TRBV29-1 and TRBJ2-7, with TRBD1 matching over 8 bases. V trimming: 4 bases; J trimming: 3 bases; junction bases outside the gene matches: 2. Looked up from germline, CDR1 is SQVTM and CDR2 is ANQGSEA. This CDR3 contains 12 residues. CDR3 DNA sequence: TGCAGCGTTGGGACAGGGATCTACGAGCAGTACTTC. It specifies CSVGTGIYEQYF.

CDR3 loop: CSAPQQGAPSQPQHF. DNA for the CDR3: TGCAGTGCCCCACAGCAGGGGGCGCCATCCCAGCCCCAGCATTTT. The chain has TRBV20-1 and TRBJ1-5; 8 bases align to TRBD1. Germline V gene sequence: CDR1 DFQATT, CDR2 SNEGSKA (reference sequence). Trimming cost V 6 bases and J 7 bases; bases outside gene matches: 14. This CDR3 is built from 15 residues.

This clonotype was found many times. This chain links TRBV11-3 with TRBJ2-2, with D tentatively TRBD2 (6 bases). Germline V gene sequence: CDR1 SGHNT, CDR2 YENEEA. The V and J ends lost 5 bases and 7 bases respectively, with 11 bases between them. This CDR3 comprises 13 residues. As DNA, the CDR3 is TGTGCCAGCAGCAGACTAGTTGTCGGGGAGCTGTTTTTT. It codes for CASSRLVVGELFF.

This clonotype came up many times. CDR3 nucleotides: TGCGCCAGCCGAGTGGACCTCTCCTACGAGCAGTACTTC. It is translated as CASRVDLSYEQYF. The chain is built from TRBV5-1 and TRBJ2-7; D gene ambiguous. With 7 bases removed from V and 0 bases from J, the gap between germline ends came to 11 bases. Germline V lookup: CDR1 SGHRS, CDR2 YFSETQ. CDR3 length: 13 amino acids.

This clonotype appeared many times. This chain joins TRBV30 and TRBJ1-1, with D possibly TRBD1 on 5 matching bases. This CDR3 region has 14 residues. V gave up 3 bases and J gave up 3 bases, with 14 bases separating them. Germline values: CDR1 GTSNPN, CDR2 SVGIG (reference sequence). The CDR3 spells CAWSRAGRYTEAFF. The CDR3 coding sequence is TGTGCCTGGAGCCGTGCAGGGAGGTACACTGAAGCTTTCTTT.